A single sample gave rise to the 20 T cell receptor beta chains below, sequenced in a study of T-cell memory formation after mild COVID-19. TCRdb re-called the 5' RACE reads with MiXCR, one entry per CDR3 protein. Of tens of thousands of distinct CDR3 sequences in the sample, roughly 13% were seen once. Sequenced material: PBMCs or a T cell subset sorted from them (not recorded which). The receptors were gathered from an adult woman who had mild COVID-19 (a few samples of this study predate the infection). Cell type and time point are not known.

This rearrangement joins TRBV4-1 to TRBJ2-1, with 9 bases aligning to TRBD2. J lost 9 bases, V lost 4 bases, and 4 bases had no gene match. CDR3 length: 13 amino acids. Germline V gene data show CDR1 as MGHRA and CDR2 as YSYEKL. The CDR3 protein is CASSLGLAGEQFF. In nucleotides, the CDR3 is TGCGCCAGCAGCCTGGGACTAGCCGGTGAGCAGTTCTTC.

This clonotype showed up many times. The chain recombines TRBV5-1 with TRBJ2-2, with TRBD1 matching 10 bases. The V gene's germline CDR1 is SGHRS and CDR2 YFSETQ. V gave up 4 bases and J gave up 6 bases; unmatched junction bases: 12. The CDR3 is 17 residues long. The CDR3 here is CASSLDRGRRVAGELFF. The CDR3 nucleotides read TGCGCCAGCAGCCTCGACAGGGGGCGCCGGGTTGCCGGGGAGCTGTTTTTT.

The rearrangement uses TRBV7-9 and TRBJ2-6; D call uncertain. The CDR3 runs to 17 residues. The ends were cut back, 5 bases at V and 0 bases at J, with 14 bases in the middle. The germline V gene has CDR1 SEHNR and CDR2 FQNEAQ (reference sequence). The CDR3 here is CASSPSPLSSGANVLTF. The CDR3 nucleotides are TGTGCCAGCAGCCCTTCCCCCTTGTCCTCTGGGGCCAACGTCCTGACTTTC.

This rearrangement joins TRBV29-1 to TRBJ2-1; no clear D gene. Looked up from germline, CDR1 is SQVTM and CDR2 is ANQGSEA. The CDR3 loop spans 13 amino acids. Trimming removed 5 bases at V and 3 bases at J, with 11 bases between. The CDR3 sequence is CSVIPRGYNEQFF. CDR3 bases: TGCAGCGTTATCCCCCGAGGCTACAATGAGCAGTTCTTC.

This clonotype was picked up many times. The rearrangement links TRBV4-1 to TRBJ2-3; 14 bases fit TRBD2. V lost 2 bases and J lost 3; bases outside the gene matches: 10. The CDR3 sequence is 19 residues long. Germline V CDR1 and CDR2: MGHRA, YSYEKL. DNA for the CDR3: TGCGCCAGCAGCCAAAAGACTAGCGGGGGGGCTTTGGGTACAGATACGCAGTATTTT. It is translated as CASSQKTSGGALGTDTQYF.

This clonotype has at least ten counts. This chain connects TRBV7-8 to TRBJ2-4, with 10 bases aligning to TRBD1. Germline V gene sequence: CDR1 SGHVS, CDR2 FQNEAQ. There are 16 residues in the CDR3. V lost 1 base to trimming and J lost 7 bases; unmatched junction nucleotides: 7. The CDR3 here is CASSLGLDRGHNIQYF. In nucleotides, the CDR3 is TGTGCCAGCAGCTTAGGTCTAGACAGGGGGCATAACATTCAGTACTTC.

This clonotype was found a few times. J is TRBJ2-7 and V is TRBV29-1; perhaps TRBD1 as D (5 bases). Germline V gives CDR1 SQVTM, CDR2 ANQGSEA. The CDR3 loop spans 15 amino acids. Trimming pared 0 bases from V and 3 bases from J, leaving 15 bases between. The CDR3 protein is CSVEDRVAGFYEQYF. In DNA, the CDR3 is TGCAGCGTTGAAGATCGGGTGGCAGGGTTCTACGAGCAGTACTTC.

This clonotype was counted between two and nine times. V gene TRBV30 combines with J gene TRBJ1-5, with D perhaps TRBD1 (5 bases). This CDR3 comprises 13 residues. Trimming stripped 5 bases from V and 7 bases from J, with 15 bases between. In germline, CDR1 is GTSNPN, CDR2 SVGIG (reference sequence). The CDR3 DNA is TGTGCCTGGGGAGAAGGGGAGGAACAGCCCCAGCATTTT. Translation gives CAWGEGEEQPQHF. The complete variable domain, with remaining parts taken from reference TRBV30 and TRBJ1-5, reads SQTIHQWPATLVQPVGSPLSLECTVEGTSNPNLYWYRQAAGRGLQLLFYSVGIGQISSEVPQNLSASRPQDRQFILSSKKLLLSDSGFYLCAWGEGEEQPQHFGDGTRLSIL.

In its sample, this clonotype was seen a few times. The genes are TRBV12-3 or TRBV12-4 and TRBJ2-1, with 16 bases aligning to TRBD2. The V gene end was trimmed by 8 bases and the J gene end by 4 bases; junction bases not matched to a gene: 14. This CDR3 has 19 amino acids. The CDR3 loop is CASEDLGTSGREGYNEQFF. The CDR3 nucleotides are TGTGCCAGCGAGGACCTGGGGACTAGCGGGAGGGAGGGTTACAATGAGCAGTTCTTC.

The chain uses TRBV12-3 or TRBV12-4 and TRBJ1-1, with D hard to call. The ends were cut back, 3 bases at V and 3 bases at J, with 5 bases in the middle. This CDR3 comprises 12 residues. The DNA for the CDR3 is TGTGCCAGCAGTTTCGGGGACACTGAAGCTTTCTTT. It yields the protein CASSFGDTEAFF.

The gene calls are TRBV19 and TRBJ2-2, with TRBD1 matching over 8 bases. Unmatched junction bases numbered 9, after V lost 6 bases and J lost 3 bases. This CDR3 contains 16 residues. Germline V gives CDR1 LNHDA, CDR2 SQIVND (reference sequence). This CDR3 reads CASSLGQGVDTGELFF. DNA for the CDR3: TGTGCCAGTAGCCTTGGACAGGGAGTGGACACCGGGGAGCTGTTTTTT.

This clonotype was picked up a small number of times. The genes are TRBV27 and TRBJ1-5; 10 nucleotides align to TRBD1. Germline CDR1 and CDR2: MNHEY and SMNVEV (reference sequence). The CDR3 extends over 14 amino acids. The trim removed 6 bases at V and 7 bases at J, leaving 6 bases unmatched. The CDR3 here is CASRTTGGGQPQHF. CDR3 DNA sequence: TGTGCCAGCAGAACGACAGGGGGCGGGCAGCCCCAGCATTTT.

In this sample, this clonotype turned up a few times. The gene calls are TRBV3-1 and TRBJ2-1; D remains unclear. CDR1 LGHDT and CDR2 YNNKEL come from the germline V gene (reference sequence). Trimming pared 4 bases from V and 4 bases from J, leaving 11 bases between. The CDR3 extends over 14 amino acids. DNA for the CDR3: TGTGCCAGCAGCCCTCAAGCGAATTACAATGAGCAGTTCTTC. It encodes CASSPQANYNEQFF.

This clonotype showed up just a few times. The chain recombines TRBV7-8 with TRBJ2-1, with 7 bases matching TRBD2. The CDR3 contains 15 residues. Per the germline V gene, CDR1 is SGHVS and CDR2 is FQNEAQ. The V and J ends lost 1 base and 10 bases, in that order; junction bases with no gene match: 10. The CDR3 DNA sequence: TGTGCCAGCAGCTTAGATAGGGGAGGGCCAAGGGAGCAGTTCTTC. Translation: CASSLDRGGPREQFF.

This clonotype was counted a few times. V is TRBV29-1 and J is TRBJ2-5; D remains ambiguous. The ends were cut back, 3 bases at V and 1 base at J, with 3 bases in the middle. Germline values: CDR1 SQVTM, CDR2 ANQGSEA. CDR3 length equals 11 residues. The CDR3 DNA is TGCAGCGTTGAGGTCCAAGAGACCCAGTACTTC. Translating gives CSVEVQETQYF.

This clonotype was seen repeatedly, ten times or more. V usage is TRBV15 and J usage is TRBJ2-5; the D is unclear. The CDR3 is 13 residues long. Trimming took 5 bases from V and 5 from J, leaving 12 bases between them. Per the germline V gene, CDR1 is LNHNV and CDR2 is YYDKDF (reference sequence). Here the CDR3 reads CATSRTPSETQYF. Here the CDR3 DNA reads TGTGCCACCAGCCGCACTCCCTCGGAGACCCAGTACTTC.

V is TRBV20-1 and J is TRBJ1-6; 7 bases are a match to TRBD1. The CDR3 loop spans 15 amino acids. Germline CDR1 reads DFQATT; CDR2 reads SNEGSKA (reference sequence). V shed 6 bases and J 4 bases; nucleotides not matched to a gene: 9. CDR3 amino acids: CSAVGGDRYNSPLHF. The CDR3 DNA reads as TGCAGTGCCGTGGGGGGGGACAGATATAATTCACCCCTCCACTTT.

This clonotype was seen a few times. The genes are TRBV7-9 and TRBJ2-1; 7 bases line up with TRBD1. The germline V gene encodes CDR1 SEHNR and CDR2 FQNEAQ (reference sequence). The J segment lost 2 bases and the V segment lost 5 bases, leaving 9 bases of the junction unmatched. This CDR3 has 16 residues. The CDR3 protein is CASSHTWGQPYNEQFF. DNA for the CDR3: TGTGCCAGCAGCCACACCTGGGGACAGCCCTACAATGAGCAGTTCTTC.

This clonotype was detected a few times. This chain connects TRBV6-5 to TRBJ1-5; tentatively, D is TRBD1 (6 bases). The germline gives CDR1 MNHEY, CDR2 SVGAGI. This CDR3 region has 14 residues. Trimming took off 4 bases at V and 3 bases at J, with 10 bases between the two ends. The chain's CDR3 is CASSFQGNNQPQHF. The CDR3 DNA follows: TGTGCCAGCAGTTTTCAGGGGAACAATCAGCCCCAGCATTTT.

CDR3 nucleotide sequence: TGTGCCAGCAGTCCCGGGACCACGAACACCGGGGAGCTGTTTTTT. This encodes CASSPGTTNTGELFF. The V and J genes are TRBV12-3 or TRBV12-4 and TRBJ2-2; D is perhaps TRBD1 or TRBD2 (5 bases each). The CDR3 spans 15 residues. V lost 5 bases and J 0 bases, leaving 10 bases between the germline ends.